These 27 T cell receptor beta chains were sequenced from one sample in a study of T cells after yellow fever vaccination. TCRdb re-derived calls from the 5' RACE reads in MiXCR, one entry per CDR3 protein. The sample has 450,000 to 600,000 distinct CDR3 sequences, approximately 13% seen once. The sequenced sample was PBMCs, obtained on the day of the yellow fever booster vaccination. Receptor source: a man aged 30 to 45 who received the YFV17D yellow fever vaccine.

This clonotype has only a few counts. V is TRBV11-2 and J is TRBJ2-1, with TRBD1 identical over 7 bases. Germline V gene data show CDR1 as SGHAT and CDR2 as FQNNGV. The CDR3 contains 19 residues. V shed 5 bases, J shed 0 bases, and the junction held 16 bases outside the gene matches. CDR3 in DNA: TGTGCCAGCAGCCCCCATATAGTGAAGGGGACAGACTCCTACAATGAGCAGTTCTTC. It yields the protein CASSPHIVKGTDSYNEQFF.

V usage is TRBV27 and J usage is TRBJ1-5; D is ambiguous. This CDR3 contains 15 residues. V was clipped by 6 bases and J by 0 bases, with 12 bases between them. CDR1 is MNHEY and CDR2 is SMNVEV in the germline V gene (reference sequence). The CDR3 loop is CASRSDDYSNQPQHF. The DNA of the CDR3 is TGTGCCAGCAGGTCGGACGATTATAGCAATCAGCCCCAGCATTTT.

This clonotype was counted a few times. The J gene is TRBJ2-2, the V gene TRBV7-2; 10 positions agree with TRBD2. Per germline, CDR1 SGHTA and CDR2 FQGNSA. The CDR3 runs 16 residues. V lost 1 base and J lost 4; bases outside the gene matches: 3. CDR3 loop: CASSLVAGGTTGELFF. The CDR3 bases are TGTGCCAGCAGCTTAGTAGCGGGAGGAACCACCGGGGAGCTGTTTTTT.

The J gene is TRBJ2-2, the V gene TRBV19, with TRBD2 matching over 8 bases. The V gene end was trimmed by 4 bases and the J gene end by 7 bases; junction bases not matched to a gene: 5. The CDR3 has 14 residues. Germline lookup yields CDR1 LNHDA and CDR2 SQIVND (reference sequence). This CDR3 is CASSSGRLRGELFF. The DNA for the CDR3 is TGTGCCAGTAGTAGCGGGAGGCTACGCGGGGAGCTGTTTTTT.

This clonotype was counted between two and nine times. CDR3 protein: CASSLLGLAKNIQYF. In DNA, the CDR3 is TGTGCCAGCAGCTTACTGGGCCTGGCCAAAAACATTCAGTACTTC. J is TRBJ2-4 and V is TRBV7-8; no definite D call. Trimming took off 2 bases at V and 1 base at J, with 9 bases between the two ends. Germline V lookup: CDR1 SGHVS, CDR2 FQNEAQ. CDR3 size: 15 residues.

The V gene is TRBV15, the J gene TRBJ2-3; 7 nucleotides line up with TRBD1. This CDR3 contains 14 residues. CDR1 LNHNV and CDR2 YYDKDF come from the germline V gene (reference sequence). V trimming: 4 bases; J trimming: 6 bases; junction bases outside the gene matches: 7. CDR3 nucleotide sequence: TGTGCCACCAGCAACAACAGGGGTCGGGATACGCAGTATTTT. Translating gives CATSNNRGRDTQYF.

The CDR3 coding sequence is TGTGCCAGCAGCTTAGATTATTCTTCGCAGTATTTT. This translates into CASSLDYSSQYF. The J gene is TRBJ2-3, the V gene TRBV11-2; D is unresolved. The CDR3 consists of 12 residues. Trimming took off 0 bases at V and 10 bases at J, with 8 bases between the two ends. The germline CDR1 and CDR2 sequences are SGHAT and FQNNGV.

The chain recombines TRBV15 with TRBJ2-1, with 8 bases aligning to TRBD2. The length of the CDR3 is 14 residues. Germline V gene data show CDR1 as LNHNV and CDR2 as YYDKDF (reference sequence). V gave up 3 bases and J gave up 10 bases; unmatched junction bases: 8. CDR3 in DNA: TGTGCCACCAGCAGGGGTTCTAGCGGGTGGGAGCAGTTCTTC. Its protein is CATSRGSSGWEQFF.

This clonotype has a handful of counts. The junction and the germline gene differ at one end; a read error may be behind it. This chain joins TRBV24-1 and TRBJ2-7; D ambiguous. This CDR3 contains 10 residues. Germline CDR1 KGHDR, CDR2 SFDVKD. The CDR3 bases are TGTGCCACCACCCCGTTCCGGTGGAACTTC. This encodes CATTPFRWNF.

CDR3 sequence: CSARARGRGYNEQFF. CDR3 sequence (DNA): TGCAGTGCTAGAGCCCGCGGGAGGGGCTACAATGAGCAGTTCTTC. This rearrangement joins TRBV20-1 to TRBJ2-1, with 9 bases fitting TRBD2. Trimming cost V 1 base and J 3 bases; bases outside gene matches: 4. CDR1 is DFQATT and CDR2 is SNEGSKA in the germline V gene (reference sequence). The CDR3 spans 15 residues.

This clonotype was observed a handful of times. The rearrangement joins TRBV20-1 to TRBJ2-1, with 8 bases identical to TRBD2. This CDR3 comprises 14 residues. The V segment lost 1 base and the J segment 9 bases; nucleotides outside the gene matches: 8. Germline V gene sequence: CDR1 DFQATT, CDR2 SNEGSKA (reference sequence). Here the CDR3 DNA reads TGCAGTGCTAGAGTATCCGGGAGGGCCAGTGAGCAGTTCTTC. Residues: CSARVSGRASEQFF.

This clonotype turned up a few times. CDR3 residues: CASSPRQGSGELFF. The CDR3 nucleotides read TGTGCCAGCAGCCCAAGACAGGGATCCGGGGAGCTGTTTTTT. The chain has TRBV5-4 and TRBJ2-2, with 7 bases lining up with TRBD1. CDR1 and CDR2 (germline): SGHNT, YYREEE (reference sequence). V shed 4 bases, J shed 6 bases, and the junction held 6 bases outside the gene matches. The CDR3 covers 14 residues.

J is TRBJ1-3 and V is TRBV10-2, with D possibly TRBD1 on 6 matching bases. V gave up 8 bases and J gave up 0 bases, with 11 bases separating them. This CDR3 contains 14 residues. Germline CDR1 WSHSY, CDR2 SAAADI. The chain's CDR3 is CASLRTDSGNTIYF. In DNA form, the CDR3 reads TGCGCCAGCTTACGGACAGACTCTGGAAACACCATATATTTT.

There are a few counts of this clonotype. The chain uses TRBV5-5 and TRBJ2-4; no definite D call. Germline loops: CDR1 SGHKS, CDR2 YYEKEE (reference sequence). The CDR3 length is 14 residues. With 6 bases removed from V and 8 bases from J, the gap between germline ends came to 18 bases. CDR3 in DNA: TGTGCCAGCACCAACCCCCCCGTTACGGACATTCAGTACTTC. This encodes CASTNPPVTDIQYF. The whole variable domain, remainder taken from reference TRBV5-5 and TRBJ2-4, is DAGVTQSPTHLIKTRGQQVTLRCSPISGHKSVSWYQQVLGQGPQFIFQYYEKEERGRGNFPDRFSARQFPNYSSELNVNALLLGDSALYLCASTNPPVTDIQYFGAGTRLSVL.

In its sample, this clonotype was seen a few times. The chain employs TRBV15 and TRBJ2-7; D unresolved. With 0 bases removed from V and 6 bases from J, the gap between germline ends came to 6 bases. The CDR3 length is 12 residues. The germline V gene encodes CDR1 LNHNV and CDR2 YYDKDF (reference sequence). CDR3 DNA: TGTGCCACCAGCAGAGATTGGCGCGAGCAGTACTTC. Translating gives CATSRDWREQYF.

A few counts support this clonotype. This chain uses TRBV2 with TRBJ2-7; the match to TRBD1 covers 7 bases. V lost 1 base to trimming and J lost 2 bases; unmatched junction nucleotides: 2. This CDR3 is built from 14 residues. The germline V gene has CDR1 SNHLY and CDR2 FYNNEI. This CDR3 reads CASSEGGTAYEQYF. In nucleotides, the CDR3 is TGTGCCAGCAGTGAAGGAGGGACAGCCTACGAGCAGTACTTC.

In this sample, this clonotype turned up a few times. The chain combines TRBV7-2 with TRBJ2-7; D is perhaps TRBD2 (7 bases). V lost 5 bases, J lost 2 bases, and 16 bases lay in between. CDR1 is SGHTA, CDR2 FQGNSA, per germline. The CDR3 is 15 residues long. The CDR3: CASSRGTTYTYEQYF. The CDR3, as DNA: TGTGCCAGCAGCAGGGGGACTACCTATACCTACGAGCAGTACTTC.

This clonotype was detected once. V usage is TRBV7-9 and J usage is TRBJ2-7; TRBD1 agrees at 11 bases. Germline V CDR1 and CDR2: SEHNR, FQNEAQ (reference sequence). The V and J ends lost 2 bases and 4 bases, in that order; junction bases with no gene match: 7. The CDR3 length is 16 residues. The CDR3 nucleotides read TGTGCCAGCAGCTTACTCGGGACAGGGGGTTTTTACGAGCAGTACTTC. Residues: CASSLLGTGGFYEQYF.

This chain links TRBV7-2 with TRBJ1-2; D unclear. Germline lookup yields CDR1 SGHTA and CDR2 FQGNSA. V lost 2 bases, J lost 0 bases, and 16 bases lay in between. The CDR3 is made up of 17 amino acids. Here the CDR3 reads CASSLSGQSSPNYGYTF. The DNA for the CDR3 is TGTGCCAGCAGCTTATCGGGTCAATCCAGCCCTAACTATGGCTACACCTTC.

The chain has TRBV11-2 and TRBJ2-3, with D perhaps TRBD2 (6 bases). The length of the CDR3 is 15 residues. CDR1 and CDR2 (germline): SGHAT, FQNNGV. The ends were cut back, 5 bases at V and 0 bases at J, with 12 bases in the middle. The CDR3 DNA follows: TGTGCCAGCAGCGTACGACTAGATAGCACAGATACGCAGTATTTT. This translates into CASSVRLDSTDTQYF.

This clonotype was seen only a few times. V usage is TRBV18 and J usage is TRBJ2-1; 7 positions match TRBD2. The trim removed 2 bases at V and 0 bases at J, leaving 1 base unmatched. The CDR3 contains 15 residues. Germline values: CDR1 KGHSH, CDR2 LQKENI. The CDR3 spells CASSPGEGSYNEQFF. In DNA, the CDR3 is TGTGCCAGCTCACCAGGGGAGGGCTCCTACAATGAGCAGTTCTTC.

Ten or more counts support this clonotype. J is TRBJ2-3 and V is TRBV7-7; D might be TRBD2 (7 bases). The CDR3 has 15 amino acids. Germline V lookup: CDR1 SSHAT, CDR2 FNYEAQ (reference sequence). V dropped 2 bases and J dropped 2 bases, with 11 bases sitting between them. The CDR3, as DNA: TGTGCCAGCAGCTTAAGAGGGGGGGACACAGATACGCAGTATTTT. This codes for CASSLRGGDTDTQYF.

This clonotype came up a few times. CDR3 loop: CASSPRLSGSDTGELFF. CDR3 in DNA: TGTGCCAGCTCACCACGACTGAGCGGGAGCGACACCGGGGAGCTGTTTTTT. This rearrangement joins TRBV18 to TRBJ2-2; the match to TRBD2 covers 8 bases. The ends lost 1 base at V and 3 bases at J; junction bases unmatched: 7. The length of the CDR3 is 17 residues. Germline values: CDR1 KGHSH, CDR2 LQKENI.

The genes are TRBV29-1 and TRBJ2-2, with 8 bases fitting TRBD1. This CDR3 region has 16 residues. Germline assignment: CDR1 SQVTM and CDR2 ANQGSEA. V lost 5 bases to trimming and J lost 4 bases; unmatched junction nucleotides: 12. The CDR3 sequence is CSVKTPGQEITGELFF. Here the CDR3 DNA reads TGCAGCGTTAAGACTCCGGGACAGGAGATCACCGGGGAGCTGTTTTTT.

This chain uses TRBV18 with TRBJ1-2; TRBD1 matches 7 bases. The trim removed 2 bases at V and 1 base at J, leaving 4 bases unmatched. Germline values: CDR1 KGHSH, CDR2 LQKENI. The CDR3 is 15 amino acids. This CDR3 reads CASSPEGANNYGYTF. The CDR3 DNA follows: TGTGCCAGCTCACCAGAGGGGGCGAATAACTATGGCTACACCTTC.

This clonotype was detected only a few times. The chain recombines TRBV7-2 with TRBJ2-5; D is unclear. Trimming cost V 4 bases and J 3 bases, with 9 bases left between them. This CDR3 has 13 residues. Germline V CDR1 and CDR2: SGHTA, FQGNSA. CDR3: CASSWSNKETQYF. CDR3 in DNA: TGTGCCAGCAGCTGGTCCAACAAAGAGACCCAGTACTTC. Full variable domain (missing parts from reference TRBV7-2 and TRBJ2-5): GAGVSQSPSNKVTEKGKDVELRCDPISGHTALYWYRQSLGQGLEFLIYFQGNSAPDKSGLPSDRFSAERTGGSVSTLTIQRTQQEDSAVYLCASSWSNKETQYFGPGTRLLVL.

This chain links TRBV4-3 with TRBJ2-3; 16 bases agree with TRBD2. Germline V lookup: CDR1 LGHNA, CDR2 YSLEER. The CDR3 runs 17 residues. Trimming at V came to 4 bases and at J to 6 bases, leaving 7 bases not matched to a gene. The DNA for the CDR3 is TGCGCCAGCAGCCCGGGACTAGCGGGAGGGCCGGGTGATACGCAGTATTTT. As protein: CASSPGLAGGPGDTQYF.